This T cell receptor beta chain derives from a study of CD8+ T cells in alopecia areata. Study-level results: An increase in clonality over normal scalp was evident in lesional scalp, especially alopecia totalis/universalis. Sequences from scalp samples also cover resident alphabeta T cells of normal skin. Among patients, TCR sharing was less clear than in mice, a difference possibly due in part to HLA diversity in the patient population.

Extraction of RNA preceded its reverse transcription into cDNA, which served as the sequencing template. Clones were read by immunoSEQ multiplex PCR, and TCRdb kept only the in-frame ones, dropping some. This table holds about 150,000 clones, about 54% found once. This clone has just a few counts. Its antigen is still unknown. Using a FACSAria, the CD4+ and CD8+ T cells were sorted from the PBMCs. The CDR3 spans 11 residues. V lost 6 bases to trimming and J lost 3 bases, with 9 bases between them. Germline V gene sequence: CDR1 SQVTM, CDR2 ANQGSEA. The specimen was CD4+ T cells sorted from blood. The sequence derives from a human donor in good health. The chain employs TRBV29-1 and TRBJ2-7; D gene ambiguous. As DNA, the CDR3 is TGCAGCGTGTACGGATTCTACGAGCAGTACTTC. It encodes CSVYGFYEQYF.